The clone carrying this TCR beta chain was seen a single time. Produced via immunoSEQ multiplex PCR; TCRdb's table is partial and in-frame only. This sample yields 70,000 to 95,000 clones, of which about 94% are seen a single time; less than 2.5% belongs to the top ten. The entry originates in a study of T cell changes during pregnancy in multiple sclerosis. The CDR3 extends over 14 amino acids. Germline CDR1 SGHDT, CDR2 YYEEEE. Trimming cost V 4 bases and J 5 bases; bases outside gene matches: 7. This chain connects TRBV5-6 to TRBJ2-5; TRBD2 matches at 8 bases. The specimen was peripheral blood, collected in the third trimester of pregnancy. The clonotype was recovered from a female donor with multiple sclerosis, enrolled in a pregnancy study. The CDR3 loop reads CASSVGTRVETQYF. The CDR3 DNA sequence: TGTGCCAGCAGCGTGGGGACTAGAGTGGAGACCCAGTACTTC.